These 24 T cell receptor beta chains were sequenced from one sample in a study of shared clonotypes between healthy human individuals (dated by TCRdb to 2018 to 2020). Library method: the immunoSEQ multiplex PCR assay. TCRdb re-hosts the immuneACCESS table, in-frame sequences only. Its copies lack some clones; in the studies checked, an unresolved V gene accounts for under half of them, and the cause for the rest is not known. This sample holds more than 2,000,000 clones; over 90% were observed only once. The biggest ten clones account for about 0.39% of the sample. The sample was naive CD4+ T cells from PBMCs. The cell subset or site label for this specimen denotes: CD45RA+ positively selected. The receptors stem from a man aged 18 to 35 in good health. Some clones in this sample may be carry-over from other donors' samples.

As DNA, the CDR3 is TGTGCCAGCAGTTTATCGGGGGCTCCTAAAGAGACCCAGTACTTC. Its translation: CASSLSGAPKETQYF. The V call is TRBV27, the J call TRBJ2-5; tentative D call: TRBD1 (6 bases). The V end was cut by 0 bases, the J end by 3 bases, with 11 bases between. Germline V gene lookup returns CDR1 MNHEY and CDR2 SMNVEV (reference sequence). The CDR3 sequence is 15 residues long.

V gene TRBV7-2 combines with J gene TRBJ2-2, with D unresolved. Trimming took 4 bases from V and 5 from J, leaving 20 bases between them. In germline, CDR1 is SGHTA, CDR2 FQGNSA. CDR3 length: 17 amino acids. CDR3: CASSSDGLLVRTGELFF. Written as DNA, the CDR3 is TGTGCCAGCAGCTCCGATGGTCTGTTAGTTCGGACCGGGGAGCTGTTTTTT.

This clone was seen only once. The chain joins TRBV28 to TRBJ2-5; D uncertain. The CDR3 has 12 residues. V dropped 3 bases and J dropped 5 bases, with 7 bases sitting between them. Germline V gene lookup returns CDR1 MDHEN and CDR2 SYDVKM. CDR3 in amino acids: CASSLGWETQYF. CDR3 sequence (DNA): TGTGCCAGCAGTTTGGGGTGGGAGACCCAGTACTTC.

Points on this clone: Other DNA sequences in the sample encode the same CDR3. The chain employs TRBV20-1 and TRBJ1-2; no firm D call. Germline loops: CDR1 DFQATT, CDR2 SNEGSKA (reference sequence). The V end lost 2 bases, the J end lost 5 bases, and 6 bases lay between the germline ends. The CDR3 is made up of 11 amino acids. CDR3 region: CSARWGYGYTF. CDR3 DNA sequence: TGCAGTGCTAGATGGGGATATGGCTACACCTTC.

V is TRBV7-9 and J is TRBJ2-5; D may be TRBD1 (7 bases). CDR3 size: 13 residues. V was trimmed by 5 bases and J by 6 bases, leaving 13 bases between them. Germline CDR1 is SEHNR and CDR2 is FQNEAQ (reference sequence). This CDR3 reads CASSPGGNQTQYF. The CDR3 DNA follows: TGTGCCAGCAGCCCAGGGGGGAATCAGACCCAGTACTTC. The full variable domain, its missing parts supplied by reference TRBV7-9 and TRBJ2-5, is DTGVSQNPRHKITKRGQNVTFRCDPISEHNRLYWYRQTLGQGPEFLTYFQNEAQLEKSRLLSDRFSAERPKGSFSTLEIQRTEQGDSAMYLCASSPGGNQTQYFGPGTRLLVL.

The genes are TRBV12-5 and TRBJ2-3, with TRBD1 matching 9 bases. Per germline, CDR1 LGHNT and CDR2 FRNRAP. CDR3 size: 15 residues. Trimming took 6 bases from V and 2 from J; bases not matched to a gene: 6. This CDR3 reads CASGAGTGYTDTQYF. In nucleotides, the CDR3 is TGTGCTAGTGGCGCCGGGACAGGGTACACAGATACGCAGTATTTT.

The CDR3 is CASRTHSNQPQHF. CDR3 in DNA: TGTGCCAGCAGGACACATAGCAATCAGCCCCAGCATTTT. V usage is TRBV6-1 and J usage is TRBJ1-5; unclear D gene. V was shortened by 6 bases and J by 0 bases, with 6 bases between the two germline ends. Germline assignment: CDR1 MNHNS and CDR2 SASEGT. The CDR3 has 13 amino acids.

The chain joins TRBV28 to TRBJ2-1; 7 positions match TRBD1. CDR3 length: 13 residues. With 3 bases clipped from V and 9 bases from J, the junction kept 5 bases outside the gene matches. Per the germline V gene, CDR1 is MDHEN and CDR2 is SYDVKM. This chain's CDR3 is CASSLTGYGEQFF. Here the CDR3 DNA reads TGTGCCAGCAGTTTGACAGGGTATGGTGAGCAGTTCTTC.

The rearrangement joins TRBV5-1 to TRBJ1-1; no firm D call. This CDR3 contains 13 residues. CDR1 is SGHRS and CDR2 is YFSETQ in the germline V gene. Trimming removed 7 bases from V and 0 bases from J, with 10 bases in between. CDR3 sequence reads: CASGSGLNTEAFF. The CDR3 DNA reads TGCGCCAGCGGCTCCGGTCTGAACACTGAAGCTTTCTTT.

Note on this clone: In the same sample, other DNA sequences code for this CDR3. The chain uses TRBV4-1 and TRBJ2-5, with D perhaps being TRBD1 or TRBD2 (5 bases each). The CDR3 totals 13 residues. Germline V lookup: CDR1 MGHRA, CDR2 YSYEKL. The V end lost 4 bases, the J end lost 1 base, and 7 bases lay between the germline ends. CDR3 nucleotides: TGCGCCAGCAGCCTAGGGACCCAAGAGACCCAGTACTTC. This sequence encodes CASSLGTQETQYF.

V and J are TRBV14 and TRBJ2-5, with D possibly matching TRBD1 (7 bases). Trimming stripped 6 bases from V and 4 bases from J, with 15 bases between. CDR1 SGHDN and CDR2 FVKESK come from the germline V gene. CDR3 length: 14 residues. In nucleotides, the CDR3 is TGTGCCAGCAGTCCACAGGGGCGGGGAGAGACCCAGTACTTC. Its translation: CASSPQGRGETQYF.

The rearrangement uses TRBV27 and TRBJ2-1; 10 bases match TRBD1. After removal of 10 bases from V and 4 bases from J, the junction contained 16 bases not matched to a gene. CDR3 length: 17 amino acids. Germline V CDR1 and CDR2: MNHEY, SMNVEV (reference sequence). This chain's CDR3 is CATRRQGAASTYNEQFF. In DNA, the CDR3 is TGTGCCACTCGACGACAGGGGGCCGCTAGCACTTACAATGAGCAGTTCTTC.

The genes are TRBV28 and TRBJ2-5, with 7 nucleotides matching TRBD1. Germline V gene sequence: CDR1 MDHEN, CDR2 SYDVKM. The CDR3 spans 13 residues. V was pared by 5 bases and J by 5 bases, with 5 bases of the junction left unmatched. This CDR3 reads CASSPQGWETQYF. Here the CDR3 DNA reads TGTGCCAGCAGTCCACAGGGGTGGGAGACCCAGTACTTC.

Comments on this clone: This sample includes further DNA sequences coding for the same CDR3. V and J are TRBV9 and TRBJ2-6; D is unclear. CDR1 and CDR2 from the germline V gene are SGDLS and YYNGEE. CDR3 length: 16 amino acids. The V end lost 4 bases, the J end lost 0 bases, and 11 bases lay between the germline ends. CDR3 in DNA: TGTGCCAGCAGCCTCCGCGGCGACTCTGGGGCCAACGTCCTGACTTTC. As protein: CASSLRGDSGANVLTF. The entire variable domain, with the rest obtained from reference TRBV9 and TRBJ2-6, is as follows: DSGVTQTPKHLITATGQRVTLRCSPRSGDLSVYWYQQSLDQGLQFLIQYYNGEERAKGNILERFSAQQFPDLHSELNLSSLELGDSALYFCASSLRGDSGANVLTFGAGSRLTVL.

About this clone: Distinct nucleotide sequences in the sample also encode this CDR3. This chain connects TRBV5-1 to TRBJ2-5; D is ambiguous. The V gene lost 0 bases and the J gene lost 5 bases, with 5 bases spanning the gap. Germline V gene lookup returns CDR1 SGHRS and CDR2 YFSETQ. The CDR3 covers 12 residues. In DNA, the CDR3 is TGCGCCAGCAGCTTGGGGCGGGAGACCCAGTACTTC. This encodes CASSLGRETQYF.

The genes are TRBV27 and TRBJ2-7; TRBD1 agrees at 10 bases. This CDR3 contains 15 residues. V was clipped by 3 bases and J by 4 bases; unmatched bases: 6. Germline V gene sequence: CDR1 MNHEY, CDR2 SMNVEV (reference sequence). The chain's CDR3 is CASSFRDRGIYEQYF. In DNA form, the CDR3 reads TGTGCCAGCAGTTTCCGGGACAGGGGAATATACGAGCAGTACTTC.

This chain joins TRBV7-2 and TRBJ2-1; 7 positions match TRBD1. Germline CDR1 is SGHTA and CDR2 is FQGNSA. This CDR3 contains 16 residues. V shed 4 bases and J 0 bases; nucleotides not matched to a gene: 6. CDR3 sequence reads: CASSSRTGRSYNEQFF. DNA for the CDR3: TGTGCCAGCAGCTCCCGGACAGGCCGCTCCTACAATGAGCAGTTCTTC.

The J gene is TRBJ2-7, the V gene TRBV5-4; TRBD1 matches at 12 bases. The CDR3 is 16 residues long. With 4 bases clipped from V and 5 bases from J, the junction kept 10 bases outside the gene matches. CDR1 is SGHNT and CDR2 is YYREEE in the germline V gene (reference sequence). CDR3 sequence reads: CASSPGDGTGGNEQYF. The CDR3 nucleotides read TGTGCCAGCAGCCCCGGAGATGGGACAGGGGGCAACGAGCAGTACTTC.

This chain joins TRBV6-5 and TRBJ1-5; TRBD1 is a possible D gene (6 bases). The CDR3 contains 13 residues. V was clipped by 6 bases and J by 9 bases, with 15 bases between them. CDR1 is MNHEY, CDR2 SVGAGI, per germline. This chain's CDR3 is CASSPDRTRPQHF. CDR3 DNA sequence: TGTGCCAGCAGCCCTGACAGGACGCGGCCCCAGCATTTT.

This chain uses TRBV5-1 with TRBJ1-2, with TRBD1 identical over 8 bases. The junction had 10 bases not matched to a gene; V was cut back by 4 bases and J by 8 bases. From germline, CDR1 is SGHRS and CDR2 YFSETQ. The CDR3 totals 14 residues. In nucleotides, the CDR3 is TGCGCCAGCAGCCTCAGTGACAGGGGCCAAGGCTACACCTTC. It translates to CASSLSDRGQGYTF.

The CDR3 loop is CASSLVLQGDETQYF. DNA of the CDR3: TGCGCCAGCAGCTTGGTTCTCCAGGGAGACGAGACCCAGTACTTC. This chain joins TRBV5-1 and TRBJ2-5; D possibly matches TRBD1 or TRBD2 (5 bases each). Trimming pared 0 bases from V and 5 bases from J, leaving 14 bases between. The CDR3 is 15 residues long. Germline loops: CDR1 SGHRS, CDR2 YFSETQ.

This chain links TRBV4-3 with TRBJ2-3; 9 nucleotides agree with TRBD1. CDR3 length equals 15 residues. The ends lost 0 bases at V and 5 bases at J; junction bases unmatched: 3. CDR1 is LGHNA, CDR2 YSLEER, per germline. The CDR3, as DNA: TGCGCCAGCAGCCAAGATCGGGACAGGGTAGATACGCAGTATTTT. Encoded protein: CASSQDRDRVDTQYF.

The chain employs TRBV10-1 and TRBJ2-7, with TRBD2 as a possible D gene (5 bases). V was cut by 6 bases and J by 6 bases, with 15 bases left in between. Per the germline V gene, CDR1 is WNHNN and CDR2 is SYGVQD (reference sequence). This CDR3 is built from 13 residues. The DNA of the CDR3 is TGCGCCAGCAGCGCGGGTCTGTTTGGCGAGCAGTACTTC. Residues: CASSAGLFGEQYF.

As concerns this clone: Other DNA sequences in the sample encode the same CDR3. This chain uses TRBV5-1 with TRBJ1-2; 11 bases are shared with TRBD1. In germline, CDR1 is SGHRS, CDR2 YFSETQ. The CDR3 has 14 amino acids. J was trimmed by 2 bases and V by 5 bases; bases with no gene match: 2. This chain's CDR3 is CASRGQGANYGYTF. The CDR3 nucleotides are TGCGCCAGCAGAGGACAGGGGGCCAACTATGGCTACACCTTC. Using reference TRBV5-1 and TRBJ1-2 for the parts outside the CDR3, the full variable domain is KAGVTQTPRYLIKTRGQQVTLSCSPISGHRSVSWYQQTPGQGLQFLFEYFSETQRNKGNFPGRFSGRQFSNSRSEMNVSTLELGDSALYLCASRGQGANYGYTFGSGTRLTVV.